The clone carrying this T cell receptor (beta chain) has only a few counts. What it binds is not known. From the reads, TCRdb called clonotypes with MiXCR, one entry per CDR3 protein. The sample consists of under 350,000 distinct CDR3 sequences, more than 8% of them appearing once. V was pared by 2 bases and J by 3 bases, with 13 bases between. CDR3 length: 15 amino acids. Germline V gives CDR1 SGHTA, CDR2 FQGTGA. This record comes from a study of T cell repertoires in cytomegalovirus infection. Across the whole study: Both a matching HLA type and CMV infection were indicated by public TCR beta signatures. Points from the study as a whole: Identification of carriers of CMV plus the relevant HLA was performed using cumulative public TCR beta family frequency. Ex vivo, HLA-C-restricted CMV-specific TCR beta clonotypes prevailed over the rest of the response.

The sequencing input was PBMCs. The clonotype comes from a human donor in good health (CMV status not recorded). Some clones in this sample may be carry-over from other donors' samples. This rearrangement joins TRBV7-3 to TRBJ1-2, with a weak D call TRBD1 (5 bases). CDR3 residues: CASSLGEGLDYGYTF. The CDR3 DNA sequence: TGTGCCAGCAGCTTAGGGGAGGGGCTCGACTATGGCTACACCTTC.